These T cell receptor beta chains were read from a single sample in a study of cytomegalovirus exposure and HLA in healthy donors. The repertoire was sequenced with immunoSEQ multiplex PCR; TCRdb's copy has only in-frame clones and lacks some. This table holds about 84,000 clones, roughly 91% found once. The sequenced sample was PBMCs. Every receptor here comes from a man aged 25-45 years in good health and CMV-seronegative. The conserved cysteine and the conserved F or W are not part of the CDR3 here. A D gene is named only where the DNA matches it firmly. A row's size may be missing; if present it is once, few, many or a size class.

size,V,J,D,CDR3
.,TRBV30,TRBJ2-3,.,AWSVSGGSDTQY
.,TRBV7-2,TRBJ2-1,TRBD1,ASSTTRGQGYNEQF
.,TRBV9,TRBJ1-2,.,ASSVDVEGDGYT
.,TRBV25-1,TRBJ1-2,TRBD1,ASSESGTGEDYGYT
.,TRBV28,TRBJ2-7,.,ASSLEGRAYEQY
.,TRBV7-9,TRBJ1-1,TRBD1,ASSPGQGVAF
.,TRBV19,TRBJ2-1,TRBD2,ASSKGLAPLSYNEQF
.,TRBV28,TRBJ2-7,TRBD1,ASSNRGVNYEQY
.,TRBV13,TRBJ2-7,.,ASSSNRQRIYEQY
.,TRBV6-1,TRBJ2-7,.,ASSETRLAYEQY
.,TRBV7-9,TRBJ2-3,TRBD1,ASSSSGGPSTDTQY
.,TRBV14,TRBJ2-1,TRBD2,ASSQPGLAESSYNEQF
.,TRBV27,TRBJ2-3,TRBD2,ASSISPVSGRGPDTQY
.,TRBV9,TRBJ2-1,.,ASSGLDSPSKF
few,TRBV6-1,TRBJ1-3,.,ASSVEGSGNTIY
.,TRBV10-3,TRBJ2-6,.,AISESGTTGANVLT
once,TRBV29-1,TRBJ1-2,.,SACELRDYGYT
.,TRBV11-2,TRBJ2-5,TRBD2,ASSSGTSLFSGRETQY
.,TRBV5-1,TRBJ2-5,TRBD1,ASSLRDRGWETQY
.,TRBV7-9,TRBJ1-5,TRBD1,ASSFDRVNQPQH
.,TRBV5-1,TRBJ2-1,.,ASSSLFENEQF
.,TRBV5-1,TRBJ2-1,TRBD2,ASSLEGSGASVVNEQF
.,TRBV7-9,TRBJ2-3,.,ASSPKTKGDTQY
.,TRBV6-4,TRBJ2-7,.,ASRTGKSCQQY